The present T cell receptor (beta chain) was sequenced within a study of T cell responses to AZD1222 COVID-19 vaccine. Study-wide findings and caveats: Mapped onto spike, vaccine-associated CD4 TCRs spanned it and were dominant at 160-218 and 743-854.

As for this clone: Antigen specificity is unknown.

Deletions cut 7 bases from V and 1 base from J, with 11 bases between. The germline CDR1 and CDR2 sequences are SGHRS and YFSETQ. CDR3 length: 13 residues. Some clones are missing from TCRdb's copy, which holds only in-frame ones; the method was immunoSEQ multiplex PCR. The sample carries 150,000 or so clones, 85% to 95% recorded once. The origin of this receptor is an adult in good health. Sequencing was performed on peripheral blood, taken on day 0 of MenACWY control vaccination. The J gene is TRBJ1-1, the V gene TRBV5-1; a weak D match, TRBD1 (5 bases). In DNA form, the CDR3 reads TGCGCCAGCGCGAAGGGGACGAACACTGAAGCTTTCTTT. It specifies CASAKGTNTEAFF.